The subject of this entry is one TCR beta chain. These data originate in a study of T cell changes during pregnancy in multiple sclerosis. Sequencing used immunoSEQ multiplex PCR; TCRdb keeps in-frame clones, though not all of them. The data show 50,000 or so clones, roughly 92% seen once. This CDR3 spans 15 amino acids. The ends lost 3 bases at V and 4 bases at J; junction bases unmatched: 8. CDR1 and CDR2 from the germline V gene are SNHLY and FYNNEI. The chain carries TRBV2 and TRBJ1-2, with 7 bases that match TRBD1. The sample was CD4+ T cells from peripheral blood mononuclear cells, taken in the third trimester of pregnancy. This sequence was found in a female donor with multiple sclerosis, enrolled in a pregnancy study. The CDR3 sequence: CASSEETGSVYGYTF. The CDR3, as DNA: TGTGCCAGCAGTGAGGAGACAGGGTCTGTCTATGGCTACACCTTC.